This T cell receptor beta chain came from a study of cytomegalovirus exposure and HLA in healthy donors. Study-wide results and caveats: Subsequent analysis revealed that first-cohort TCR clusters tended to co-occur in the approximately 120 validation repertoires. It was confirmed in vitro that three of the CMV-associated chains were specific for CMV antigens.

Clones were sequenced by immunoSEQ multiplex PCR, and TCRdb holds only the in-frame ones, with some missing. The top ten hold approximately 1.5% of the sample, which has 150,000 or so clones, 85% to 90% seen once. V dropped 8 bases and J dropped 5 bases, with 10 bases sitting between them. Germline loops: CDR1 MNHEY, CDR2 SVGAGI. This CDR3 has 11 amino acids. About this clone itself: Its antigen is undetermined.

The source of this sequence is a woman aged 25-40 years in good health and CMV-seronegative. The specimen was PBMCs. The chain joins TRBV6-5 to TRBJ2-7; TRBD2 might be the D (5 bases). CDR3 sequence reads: CASYGVHEQYF. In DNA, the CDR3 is TGTGCCAGCTACGGGGTCCACGAGCAGTACTTC.